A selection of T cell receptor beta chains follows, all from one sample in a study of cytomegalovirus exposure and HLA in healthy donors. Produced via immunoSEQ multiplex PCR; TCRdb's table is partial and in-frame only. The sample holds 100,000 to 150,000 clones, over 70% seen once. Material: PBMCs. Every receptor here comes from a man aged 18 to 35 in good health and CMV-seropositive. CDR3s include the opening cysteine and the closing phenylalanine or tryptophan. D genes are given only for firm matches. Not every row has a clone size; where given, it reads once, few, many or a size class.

CASSATSGSGNIQYF	TGTGCCAGCTCAGCTACCTCGGGTAGCGGAAACATTCAGTACTTC	TRBV18	TRBJ2-4	-	-
CASSRDRGSYEQYF	TGTGCCAGCAGCCGCGACAGGGGCTCCTACGAGCAGTACTTC	TRBV7-2	TRBJ2-7	TRBD1	few
CASGGVTSGNNEQFF	TGTGCCAGCGGGGGAGTAACTAGCGGGAACAATGAGCAGTTCTTC	TRBV9	TRBJ2-1	TRBD2	-
CASSIEMSSYEQYF	TGTGCCAGTAGTATCGAGATGAGCTCCTACGAGCAGTACTTC	TRBV19	TRBJ2-7	-	-
CASGLTPGQGYEQYF	TGTGCTAGTGGTTTGACGCCGGGACAGGGCTACGAGCAGTACTTC	TRBV12-5	TRBJ2-7	TRBD1	-
CASSQDRGVGNEKLFF	TGCGCCAGCAGCCAAGACAGGGGAGTCGGTAATGAAAAACTGTTTTTT	TRBV4-3	TRBJ1-4	-	-
CAWSVPDSDNSPLHF	TGTGCCTGGAGTGTACCGGACAGTGATAATTCACCCCTCCACTTT	TRBV30	TRBJ1-6	-	-
CATGRGPGGFEQYF	TGTGCCACCGGGAGGGGCCCCGGAGGATTCGAGCAGTACTTC	TRBV19	TRBJ2-7	TRBD2	-
CASSYGGLGEQYF	TGTGCCAGCAGCTACGGTGGCCTAGGCGAGCAGTACTTC	TRBV7-8	TRBJ2-7	-	-
CAWSVQGNSPLHF	TGTGCCTGGAGTGTACAGGGGAATTCACCCCTCCACTTT	TRBV30	TRBJ1-6	TRBD1	-
CASSQVGTLASGYTF	TGCGCCAGCAGCCAAGTCGGCACACTAGCTAGTGGCTACACCTTC	TRBV4-3	TRBJ1-2	-	-
CASSPVAGGSNEQFF	TGTGCCAGCAGCCCGGTAGCGGGGGGATCCAATGAGCAGTTCTTC	TRBV7-9	TRBJ2-1	TRBD2	-
CASSFGGNTDTQYF	TGTGCCAGCAGCTTTGGAGGGAACACAGATACGCAGTATTTT	TRBV11-2	TRBJ2-3	-	-
CASSPGPRLGWELFF	TGTGCCAGCTCACCAGGTCCCCGTCTGGGCTGGGAGCTGTTTTTT	TRBV18	TRBJ2-2	-	-
CSVSQGTYEQYF	TGCAGCGTTTCACAGGGAACCTACGAGCAGTACTTC	TRBV29-1	TRBJ2-7	-	-
CASSIGRGNTEAFF	TGTGCCAGTAGTATAGGCCGGGGGAACACTGAAGCTTTCTTT	TRBV19	TRBJ1-1	-	-
CASSLDPTLGYTQYF	TGTGCCAGCAGCTTGGACCCTACACTAGGTTATACGCAGTATTTT	TRBV7-2	TRBJ2-3	-	-
CASTKTPRDTEAFF	TGTGCCAGTACCAAAACCCCCAGGGACACTGAAGCTTTCTTT	TRBV19	TRBJ1-1	-	few
CASSPDSTNEKLFF	TGTGCCAGCTCACCGGACAGTACTAATGAAAAACTGTTTTTT	TRBV18	TRBJ1-4	-	-
CSVVGGARETQYF	TGCAGCGTTGTAGGGGGGGCGAGAGAGACCCAGTACTTC	TRBV29-1	TRBJ2-5	-	-
CASSLVRGKAETQYF	TGTGCCAGCTCACTCGTAAGGGGAAAAGCGGAGACCCAGTACTTC	TRBV18	TRBJ2-5	-	-
CASSRNGGNSPLHF	TGTGCCAGCAGCCGGAACGGAGGGAATTCACCCCTCCACTTT	TRBV7-9	TRBJ1-6	-	-
CASSQNYNTEAFF	TGCGCCAGCAGCCAAAATTATAACACTGAAGCTTTCTTT	TRBV4-3	TRBJ1-1	-	-
CASSWTSAYNEQFF	TGTGCCAGCTCATGGACTAGCGCGTACAATGAGCAGTTCTTC	TRBV18	TRBJ2-1	TRBD2	-
CASRNIEGNGYTF	TGTGCCAGCCGTAACATAGAGGGAAATGGCTACACCTTC	TRBV6-6	TRBJ1-2	-	once
CASGPGQANSPLHF	TGTGCCAGCGGACCGGGACAAGCTAATTCACCCCTCCACTTT	TRBV19	TRBJ1-6	-	-
CASSQTFSPGQAHRDTQYF	TGCGCCAGCAGCCAAACTTTTTCCCCTGGGCAGGCTCACCGGGATACGCAGTATTTT	TRBV4-1	TRBJ2-3	-	-